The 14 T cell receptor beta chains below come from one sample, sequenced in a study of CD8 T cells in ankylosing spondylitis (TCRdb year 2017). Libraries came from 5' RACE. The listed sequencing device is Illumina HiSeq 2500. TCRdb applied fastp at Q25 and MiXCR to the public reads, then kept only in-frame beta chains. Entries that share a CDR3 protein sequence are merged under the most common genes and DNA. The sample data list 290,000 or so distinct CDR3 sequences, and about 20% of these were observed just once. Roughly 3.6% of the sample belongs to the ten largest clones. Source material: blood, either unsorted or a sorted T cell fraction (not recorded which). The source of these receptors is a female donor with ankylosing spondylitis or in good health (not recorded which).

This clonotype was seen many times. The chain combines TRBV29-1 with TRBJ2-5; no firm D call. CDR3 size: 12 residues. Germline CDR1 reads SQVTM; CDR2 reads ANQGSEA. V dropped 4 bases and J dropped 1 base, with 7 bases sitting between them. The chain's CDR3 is CSVGAGQETQYF. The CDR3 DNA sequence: TGCAGCGTTGGGGCAGGCCAAGAGACCCAGTACTTC.

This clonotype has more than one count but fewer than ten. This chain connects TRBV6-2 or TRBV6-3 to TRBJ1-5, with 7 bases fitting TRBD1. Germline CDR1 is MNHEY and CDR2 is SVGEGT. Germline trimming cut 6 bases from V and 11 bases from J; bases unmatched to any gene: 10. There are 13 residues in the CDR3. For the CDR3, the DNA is TGTGCCAGCAGGAATACGGACAGGTTGGCCCAGCATTTT. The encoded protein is CASRNTDRLAQHF.

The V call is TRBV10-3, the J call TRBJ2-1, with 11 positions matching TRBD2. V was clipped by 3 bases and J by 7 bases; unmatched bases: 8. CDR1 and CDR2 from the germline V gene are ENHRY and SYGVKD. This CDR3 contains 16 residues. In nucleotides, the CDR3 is TGTGCCATCAGTGAAGTTAGCGGGAGGGCCGCGAATGAGCAGTTCTTC. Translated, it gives CAISEVSGRAANEQFF.

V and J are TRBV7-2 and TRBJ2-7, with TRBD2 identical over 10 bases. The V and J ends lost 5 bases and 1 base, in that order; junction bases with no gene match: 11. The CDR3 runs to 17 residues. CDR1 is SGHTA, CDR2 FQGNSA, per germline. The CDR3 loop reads CASSLQQTSGTSYEQYF. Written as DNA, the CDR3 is TGTGCCAGCAGCCTACAACAAACTAGCGGGACTTCCTACGAGCAGTACTTC.

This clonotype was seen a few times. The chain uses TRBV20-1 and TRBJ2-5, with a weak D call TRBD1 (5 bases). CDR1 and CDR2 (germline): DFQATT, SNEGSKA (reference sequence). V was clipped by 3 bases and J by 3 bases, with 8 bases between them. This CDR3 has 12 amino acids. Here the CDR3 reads CSASREKETQYF. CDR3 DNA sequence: TGCAGTGCTAGCAGGGAAAAAGAGACCCAGTACTTC.

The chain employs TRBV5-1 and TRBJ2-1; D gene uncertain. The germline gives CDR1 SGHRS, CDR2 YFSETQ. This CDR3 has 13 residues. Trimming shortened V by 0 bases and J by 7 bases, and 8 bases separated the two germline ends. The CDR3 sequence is CASSLAPQNEQFF. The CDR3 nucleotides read TGCGCCAGCAGCTTGGCGCCGCAGAATGAGCAGTTCTTC.

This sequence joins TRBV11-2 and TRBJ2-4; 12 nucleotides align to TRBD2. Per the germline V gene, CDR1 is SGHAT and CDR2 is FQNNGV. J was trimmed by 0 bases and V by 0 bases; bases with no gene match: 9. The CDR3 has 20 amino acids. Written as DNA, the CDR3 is TGTGCCAGCAGCTTAGAAGGACGGACTAGCGGGAAGGTAGCCAAAAACATTCAGTACTTC. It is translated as CASSLEGRTSGKVAKNIQYF.

The CDR3 spells CASSRQGIFDEQFF. The CDR3 DNA reads as TGTGCCAGCAGTCGGCAGGGGATATTTGATGAGCAGTTCTTC. The V call is TRBV6-2 or TRBV6-3, the J call TRBJ2-1; D possibly corresponds to TRBD1 (6 bases). Germline CDR1 and CDR2: MNHEY and SVGEGT. CDR3 length equals 14 residues. Trimming removed 5 bases at V and 8 bases at J, with 16 bases between.

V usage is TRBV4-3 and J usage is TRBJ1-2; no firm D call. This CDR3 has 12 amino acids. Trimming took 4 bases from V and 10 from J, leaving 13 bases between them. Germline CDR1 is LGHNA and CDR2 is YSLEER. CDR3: CASSRVGMDYTF. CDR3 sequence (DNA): TGCGCCAGCAGCCGGGTTGGTATGGACTACACCTTC.

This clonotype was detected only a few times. The CDR3 is CASSLGSSSYEQYF. The CDR3 nucleotides are TGCGCCAGCAGCTTGGGATCAAGCTCCTACGAGCAGTACTTC. The chain links TRBV5-1 to TRBJ2-7, with D unresolved. The V end lost 0 bases, the J end lost 0 bases, and 7 bases lay between the germline ends. The germline V gene encodes CDR1 SGHRS and CDR2 YFSETQ. The CDR3 has 14 residues.

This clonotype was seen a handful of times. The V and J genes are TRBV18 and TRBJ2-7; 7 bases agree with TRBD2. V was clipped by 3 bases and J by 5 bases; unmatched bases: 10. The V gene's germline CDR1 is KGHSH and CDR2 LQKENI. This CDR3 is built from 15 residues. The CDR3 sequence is CASSPGEGGYHEQYF. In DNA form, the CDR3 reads TGTGCCAGCTCACCGGGAGAGGGAGGGTACCACGAGCAGTACTTC.

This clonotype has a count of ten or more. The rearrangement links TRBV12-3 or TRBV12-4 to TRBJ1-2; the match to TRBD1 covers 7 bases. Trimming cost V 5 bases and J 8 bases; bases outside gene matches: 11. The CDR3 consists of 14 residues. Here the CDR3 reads CASSPGTERLGYTF. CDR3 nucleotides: TGTGCCAGCAGTCCCGGGACAGAAAGGCTCGGCTACACCTTC.

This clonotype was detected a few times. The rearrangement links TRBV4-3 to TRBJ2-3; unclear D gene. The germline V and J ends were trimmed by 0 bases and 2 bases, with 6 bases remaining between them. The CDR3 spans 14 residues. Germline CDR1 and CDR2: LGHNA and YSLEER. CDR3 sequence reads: CASSQDGFTDTQYF. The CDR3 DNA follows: TGCGCCAGCAGCCAAGACGGGTTCACAGATACGCAGTATTTT.

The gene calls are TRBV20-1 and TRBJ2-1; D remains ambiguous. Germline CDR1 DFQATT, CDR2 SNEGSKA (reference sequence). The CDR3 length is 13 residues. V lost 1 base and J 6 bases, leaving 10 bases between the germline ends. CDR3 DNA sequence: TGCAGTGCTAGAGTATCTATTTCCAATGAGCAGTTCTTC. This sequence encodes CSARVSISNEQFF.